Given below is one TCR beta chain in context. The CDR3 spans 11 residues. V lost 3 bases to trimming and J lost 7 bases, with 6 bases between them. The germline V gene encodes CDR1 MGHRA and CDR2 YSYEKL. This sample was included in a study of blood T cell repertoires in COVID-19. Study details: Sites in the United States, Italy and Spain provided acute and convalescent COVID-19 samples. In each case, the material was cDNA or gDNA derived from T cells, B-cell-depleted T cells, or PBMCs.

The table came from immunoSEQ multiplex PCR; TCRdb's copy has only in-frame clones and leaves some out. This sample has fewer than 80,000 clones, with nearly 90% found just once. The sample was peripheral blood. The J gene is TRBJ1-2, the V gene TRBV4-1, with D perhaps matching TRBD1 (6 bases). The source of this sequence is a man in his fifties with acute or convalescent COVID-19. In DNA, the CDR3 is TGCGCCAGCAGCCACAGGGGTGGCTACACCTTC. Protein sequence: CASSHRGGYTF.